This T cell receptor beta chain is drawn from a study of blood T cells in healthy people across ages. As regards this clonotype: The antigen is not known.

Together with a sample-barcoded 5' primer, a J-beta primer mix was included in a second PCR lasting about 7 to 11 cycles. Every cDNA was tagged by a template-switch adaptor with 12 random nucleotides. TCRdb ran MiXCR on the 5' RACE reads and lists one entry per CDR3 protein. The sample has a few hundred thousand distinct CDR3 sequences; about 27% are singletons. General observations from the study: Compared with aged donors, long-lived donors showed fewer expanded clones, suggesting selection.

This same sample was also part of a study on T cells of mothers and their children. In that study: Healthy Caucasian mothers, three in number, and their six children were the donors. Unrelated pairs and related pairs have their TCR recombination output shaped similarly by thymic selection.

Source material: blood. The receptor was isolated from a boy aged 2 to 10 in good health.

The CDR3 sequence: CSVGLGTGQETQYF. As DNA, the CDR3 is TGCAGCGTAGGACTAGGGACAGGACAAGAGACCCAGTACTTC. The chain has TRBV29-1 and TRBJ2-1; tentatively, D is TRBD1 (8 bases). TRBJ2-5 matches the DNA end more closely, so the J call is doubtful. Germline V gene sequence: CDR1 SQVTM, CDR2 ANQGSEA. The CDR3 sequence is 14 residues long.